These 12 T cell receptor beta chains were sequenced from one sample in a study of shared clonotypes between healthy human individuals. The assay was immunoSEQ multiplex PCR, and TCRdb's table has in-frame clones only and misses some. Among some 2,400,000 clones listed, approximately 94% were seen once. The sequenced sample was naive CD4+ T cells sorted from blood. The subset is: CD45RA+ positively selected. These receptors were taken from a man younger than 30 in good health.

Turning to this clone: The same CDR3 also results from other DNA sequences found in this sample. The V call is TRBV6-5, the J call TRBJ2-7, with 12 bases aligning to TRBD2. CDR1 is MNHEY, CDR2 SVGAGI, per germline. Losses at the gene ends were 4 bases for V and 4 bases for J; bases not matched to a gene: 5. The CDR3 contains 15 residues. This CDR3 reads CASSSGTSGRYEQYF. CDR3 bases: TGTGCCAGCAGTTCCGGGACTAGCGGGCGTTACGAGCAGTACTTC.

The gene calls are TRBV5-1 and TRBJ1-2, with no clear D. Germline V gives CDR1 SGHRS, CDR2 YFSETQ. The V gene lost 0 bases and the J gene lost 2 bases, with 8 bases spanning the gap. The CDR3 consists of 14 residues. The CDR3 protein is CASSLESLNYGYTF. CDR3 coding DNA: TGCGCCAGCAGCTTGGAAAGCCTGAACTATGGCTACACCTTC.

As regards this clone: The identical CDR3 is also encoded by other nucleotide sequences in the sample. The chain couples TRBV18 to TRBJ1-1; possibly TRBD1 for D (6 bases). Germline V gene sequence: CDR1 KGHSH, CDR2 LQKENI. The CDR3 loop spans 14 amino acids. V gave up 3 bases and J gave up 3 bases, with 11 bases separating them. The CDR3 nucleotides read TGTGCCAGCTCACCCGGGGCAGGGGACACTGAAGCTTTCTTT. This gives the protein CASSPGAGDTEAFF.

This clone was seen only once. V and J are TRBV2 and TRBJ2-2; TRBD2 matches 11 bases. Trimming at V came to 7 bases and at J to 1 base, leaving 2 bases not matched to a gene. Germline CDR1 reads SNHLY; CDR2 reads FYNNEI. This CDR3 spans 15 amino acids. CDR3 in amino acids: CASTGLAGNTGELFF. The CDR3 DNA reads TGTGCCAGCACCGGACTAGCGGGGAACACCGGGGAGCTGTTTTTT.

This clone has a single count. In DNA, the CDR3 is TGTGCCAGCAGCGCGGACATACGCTCTGGAAACACCATATATTTT. Amino acid sequence: CASSADIRSGNTIYF. J is TRBJ1-3 and V is TRBV6-1; TRBD1 is a possible D gene (5 bases). CDR1 and CDR2 (germline): MNHNS, SASEGT. Trimming took off 6 bases at V and 0 bases at J, with 12 bases between the two ends. The CDR3 is made up of 15 amino acids.

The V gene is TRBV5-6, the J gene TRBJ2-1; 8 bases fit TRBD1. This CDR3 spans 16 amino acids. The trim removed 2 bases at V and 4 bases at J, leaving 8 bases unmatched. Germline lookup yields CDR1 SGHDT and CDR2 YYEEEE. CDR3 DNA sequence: TGTGCCAGCAGCTTCAGGGGGCTAGTGGGTTACAATGAGCAGTTCTTC. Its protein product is CASSFRGLVGYNEQFF.

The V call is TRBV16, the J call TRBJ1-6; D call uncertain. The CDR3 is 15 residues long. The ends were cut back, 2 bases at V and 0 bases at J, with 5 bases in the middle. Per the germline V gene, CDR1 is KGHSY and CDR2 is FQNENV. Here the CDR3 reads CASSQGVSYNSPLHF. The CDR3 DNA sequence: TGTGCCAGCAGCCAAGGGGTCTCCTATAATTCACCCCTCCACTTT.

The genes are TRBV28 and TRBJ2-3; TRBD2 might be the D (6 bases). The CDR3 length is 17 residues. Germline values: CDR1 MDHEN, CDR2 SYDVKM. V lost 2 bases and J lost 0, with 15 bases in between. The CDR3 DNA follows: TGTGCCAGCAGTTTACATTGGGCAGGGACTAGCACAGATACGCAGTATTTT. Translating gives CASSLHWAGTSTDTQYF.

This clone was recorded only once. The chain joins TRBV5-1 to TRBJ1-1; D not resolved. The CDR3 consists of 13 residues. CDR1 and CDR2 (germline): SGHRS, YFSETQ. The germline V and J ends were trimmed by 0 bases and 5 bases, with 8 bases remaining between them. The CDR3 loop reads CASSLEGRTEAFF. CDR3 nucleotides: TGCGCCAGCAGCTTGGAAGGCCGTACTGAAGCTTTCTTT.

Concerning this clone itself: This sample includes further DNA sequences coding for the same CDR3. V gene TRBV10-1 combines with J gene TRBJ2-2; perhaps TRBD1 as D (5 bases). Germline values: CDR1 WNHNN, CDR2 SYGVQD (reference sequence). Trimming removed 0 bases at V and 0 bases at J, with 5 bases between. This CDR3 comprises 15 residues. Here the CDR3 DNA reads TGCGCCAGCAGTGAGTCGACAGCGAACACCGGGGAGCTGTTTTTT. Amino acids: CASSESTANTGELFF.

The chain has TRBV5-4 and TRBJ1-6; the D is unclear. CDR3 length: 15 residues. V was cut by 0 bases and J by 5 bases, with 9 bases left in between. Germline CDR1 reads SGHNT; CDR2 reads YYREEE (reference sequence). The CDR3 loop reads CASSLGVTNNSPLHF. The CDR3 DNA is TGTGCCAGCAGCTTGGGGGTCACAAATAATTCACCCCTCCACTTT.

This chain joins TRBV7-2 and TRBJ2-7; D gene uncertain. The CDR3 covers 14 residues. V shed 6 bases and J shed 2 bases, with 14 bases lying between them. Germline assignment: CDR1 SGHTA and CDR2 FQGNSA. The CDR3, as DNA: TGTGCCAGCAGAGTCGCTAGGGATACCTACGAGCAGTACTTC. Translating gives CASRVARDTYEQYF.